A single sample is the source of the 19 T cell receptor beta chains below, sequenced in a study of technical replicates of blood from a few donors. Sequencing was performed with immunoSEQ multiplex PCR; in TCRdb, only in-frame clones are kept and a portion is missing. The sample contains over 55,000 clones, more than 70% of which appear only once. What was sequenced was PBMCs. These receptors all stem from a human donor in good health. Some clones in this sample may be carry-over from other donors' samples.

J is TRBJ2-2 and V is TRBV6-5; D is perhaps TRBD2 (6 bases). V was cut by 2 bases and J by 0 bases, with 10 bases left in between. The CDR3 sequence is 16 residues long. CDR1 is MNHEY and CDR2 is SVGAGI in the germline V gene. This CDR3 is CASSYPGTPNTGELFF. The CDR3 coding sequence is TGTGCCAGCAGTTACCCGGGGACTCCGAACACCGGGGAGCTGTTTTTT.

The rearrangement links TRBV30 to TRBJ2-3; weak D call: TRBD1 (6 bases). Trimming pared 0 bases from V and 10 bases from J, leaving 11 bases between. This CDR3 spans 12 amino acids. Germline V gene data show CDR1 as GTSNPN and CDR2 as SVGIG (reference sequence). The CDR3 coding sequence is TGTGCCTGGAGTGTTCGAGAGGGGGCGCAGTATTTT. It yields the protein CAWSVREGAQYF.

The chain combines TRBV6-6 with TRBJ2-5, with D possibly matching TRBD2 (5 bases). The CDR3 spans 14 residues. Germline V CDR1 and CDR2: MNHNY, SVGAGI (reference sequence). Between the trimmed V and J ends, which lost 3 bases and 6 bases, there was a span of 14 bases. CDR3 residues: CASSYTPQRQTQYF. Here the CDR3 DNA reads TGTGCCAGCAGTTATACCCCACAGCGGCAGACCCAGTACTTC.

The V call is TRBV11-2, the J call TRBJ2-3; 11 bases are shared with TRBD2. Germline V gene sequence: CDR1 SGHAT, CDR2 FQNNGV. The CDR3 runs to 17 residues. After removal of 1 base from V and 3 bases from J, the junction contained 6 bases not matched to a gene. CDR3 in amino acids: CASSLVLAGVGTDTQYF. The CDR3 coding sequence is TGTGCCAGCAGCTTAGTACTAGCGGGAGTCGGGACAGATACGCAGTATTTT.

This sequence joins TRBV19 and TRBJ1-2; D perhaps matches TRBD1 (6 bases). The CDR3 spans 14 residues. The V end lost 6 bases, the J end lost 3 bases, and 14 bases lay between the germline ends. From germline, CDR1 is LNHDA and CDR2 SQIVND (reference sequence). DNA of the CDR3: TGTGCCAGTAGAGATGACAGGAGCTACTATGGCTACACCTTC. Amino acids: CASRDDRSYYGYTF.

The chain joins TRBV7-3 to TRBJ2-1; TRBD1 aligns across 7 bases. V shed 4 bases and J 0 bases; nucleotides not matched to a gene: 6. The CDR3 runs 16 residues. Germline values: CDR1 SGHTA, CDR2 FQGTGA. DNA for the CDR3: TGTGCCAGCAGCTCCCAAACAGGGGCCTCCTACAATGAGCAGTTCTTC. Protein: CASSSQTGASYNEQFF. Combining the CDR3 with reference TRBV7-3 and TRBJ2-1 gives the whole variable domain GAGVSQTPSNKVTEKGKYVELRCDPISGHTALYWYRQSLGQGPEFLIYFQGTGAADDSGLPNDRFFAVRPEGSVSTLKIQRTERGDSAVYLCASSSQTGASYNEQFFGPGTRLTVL.

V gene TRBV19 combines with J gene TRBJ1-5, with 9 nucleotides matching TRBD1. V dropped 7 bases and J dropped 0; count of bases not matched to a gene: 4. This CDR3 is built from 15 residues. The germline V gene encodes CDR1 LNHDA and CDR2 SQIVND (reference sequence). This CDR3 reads CASNLQGASNQPQHF. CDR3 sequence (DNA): TGTGCCAGTAATTTACAGGGGGCTAGCAATCAGCCCCAGCATTTT.

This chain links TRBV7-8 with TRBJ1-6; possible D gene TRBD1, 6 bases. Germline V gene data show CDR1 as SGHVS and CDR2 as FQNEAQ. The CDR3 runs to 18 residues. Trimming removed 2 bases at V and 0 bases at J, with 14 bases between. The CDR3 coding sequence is TGTGCCAGCAGCTTACGTAGGGACACCGGCTCCTATAATTCACCCCTCCACTTT. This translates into CASSLRRDTGSYNSPLHF. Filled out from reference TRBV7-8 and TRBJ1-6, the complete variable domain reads GAGVSQSPRYKVAKRGQDVALRCDPISGHVSLFWYQQALGQGPEFLTYFQNEAQLDKSGLPSDRFFAERPEGSVSTLKIQRTQQEDSAVYLCASSLRRDTGSYNSPLHFGNGTRLTVT.

The CDR3 protein is CASSDQDRVNQPQHF. The DNA for the CDR3 is TGTGCCAGCAGTGACCAGGACAGGGTAAATCAGCCCCAGCATTTT. The chain couples TRBV6-6 to TRBJ1-5; 8 bases line up with TRBD1. The V gene's germline CDR1 is MNHNY and CDR2 SVGAGI (reference sequence). The CDR3 contains 15 residues. J was trimmed by 4 bases and V by 5 bases; bases with no gene match: 7.

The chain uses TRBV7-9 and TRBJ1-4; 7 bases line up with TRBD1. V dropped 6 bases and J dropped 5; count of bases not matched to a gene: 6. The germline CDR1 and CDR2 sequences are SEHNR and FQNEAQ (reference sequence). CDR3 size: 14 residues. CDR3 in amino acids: CASRIDRENEKLFF. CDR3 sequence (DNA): TGTGCCAGCAGGATTGACAGGGAGAATGAAAAACTGTTTTTT. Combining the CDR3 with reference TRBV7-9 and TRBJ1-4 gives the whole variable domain DTGVSQNPRHKITKRGQNVTFRCDPISEHNRLYWYRQTLGQGPEFLTYFQNEAQLEKSRLLSDRFSAERPKGSFSTLEIQRTEQGDSAMYLCASRIDRENEKLFFGSGTQLSVL.

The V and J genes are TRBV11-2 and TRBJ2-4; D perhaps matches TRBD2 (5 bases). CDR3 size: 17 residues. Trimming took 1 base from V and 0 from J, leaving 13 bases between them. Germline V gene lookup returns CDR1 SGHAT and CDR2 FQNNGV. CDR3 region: CASSLAGIGLAKNIQYF. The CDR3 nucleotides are TGTGCCAGCAGCTTAGCGGGGATCGGGCTAGCCAAAAACATTCAGTACTTC.

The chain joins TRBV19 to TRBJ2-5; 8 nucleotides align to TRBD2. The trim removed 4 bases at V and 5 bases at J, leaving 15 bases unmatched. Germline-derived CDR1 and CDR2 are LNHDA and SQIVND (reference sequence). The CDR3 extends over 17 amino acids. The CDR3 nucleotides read TGTGCCAGTAGTACTTACGGGACTAGTCTTTTGTGGGAGACCCAGTACTTC. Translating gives CASSTYGTSLLWETQYF.

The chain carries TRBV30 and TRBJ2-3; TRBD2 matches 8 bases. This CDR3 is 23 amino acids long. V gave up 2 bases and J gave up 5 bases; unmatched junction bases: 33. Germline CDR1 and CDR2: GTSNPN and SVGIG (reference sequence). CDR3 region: CAWSWCCRVLCGFVGGARDTQYF. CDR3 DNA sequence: TGTGCCTGGAGTTGGTGCTGCCGTGTCCTCTGTGGGTTCGTCGGGGGGGCGAGAGATACGCAGTATTTT.

CDR3 protein: CASSKTGQAYEQYF. CDR3 nucleotide sequence: TGTGCCAGCAGCAAAACGGGACAGGCCTACGAGCAGTACTTC. This chain uses TRBV9 with TRBJ2-7; 8 nucleotides line up with TRBD1. Germline lookup yields CDR1 SGDLS and CDR2 YYNGEE. J was trimmed by 2 bases and V by 4 bases; bases with no gene match: 5. This CDR3 is 14 amino acids long. Supplemented by reference TRBV9 and TRBJ2-7, the full variable domain reads DSGVTQTPKHLITATGQRVTLRCSPRSGDLSVYWYQQSLDQGLQFLIQYYNGEERAKGNILERFSAQQFPDLHSELNLSSLELGDSALYFCASSKTGQAYEQYFGPGTRLTVT.

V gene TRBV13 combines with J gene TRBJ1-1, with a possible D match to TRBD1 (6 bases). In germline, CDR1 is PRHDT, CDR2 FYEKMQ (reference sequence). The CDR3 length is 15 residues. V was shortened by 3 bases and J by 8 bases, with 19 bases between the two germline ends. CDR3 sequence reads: CASSLRVARTEEAFF. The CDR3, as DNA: TGTGCCAGCAGCTTGCGTGTCGCCAGGACAGAAGAAGCTTTCTTT.

The CDR3 loop reads CASSLLDRGVLGYGYTF. CDR3 nucleotides: TGTGCCAGCAGCTTACTGGACAGGGGGGTTTTGGGCTATGGCTACACCTTC. The chain employs TRBV13 and TRBJ1-2, with 10 bases identical to TRBD1. Per the germline V gene, CDR1 is PRHDT and CDR2 is FYEKMQ (reference sequence). There are 17 residues in the CDR3. Germline trimming cut 2 bases from V and 4 bases from J; bases unmatched to any gene: 10.

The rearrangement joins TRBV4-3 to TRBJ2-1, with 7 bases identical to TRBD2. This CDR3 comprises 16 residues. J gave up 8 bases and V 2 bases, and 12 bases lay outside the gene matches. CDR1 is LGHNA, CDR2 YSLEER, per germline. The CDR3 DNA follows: TGCGCCAGCAGCCAACAAAGGACTAGAGCCCAAGATGAGCAGTTCTTC. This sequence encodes CASSQQRTRAQDEQFF.

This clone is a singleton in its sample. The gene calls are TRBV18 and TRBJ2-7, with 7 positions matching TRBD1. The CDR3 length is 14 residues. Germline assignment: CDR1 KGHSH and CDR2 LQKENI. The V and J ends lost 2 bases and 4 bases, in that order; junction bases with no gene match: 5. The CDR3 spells CASSPRDSSYEQYF. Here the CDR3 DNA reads TGTGCCAGCTCACCAAGGGACAGTTCATACGAGCAGTACTTC.

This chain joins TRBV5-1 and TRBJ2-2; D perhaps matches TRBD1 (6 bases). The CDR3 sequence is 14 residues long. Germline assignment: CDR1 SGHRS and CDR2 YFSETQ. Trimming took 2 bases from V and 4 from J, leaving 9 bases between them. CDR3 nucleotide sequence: TGCGCCAGCAGCTTTGGGGGCCGCACCGGGGAGCTGTTTTTT. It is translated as CASSFGGRTGELFF.